These 29 T cell receptor beta chains share one sample of origin, sequenced in a study of T cell changes during pregnancy in multiple sclerosis. TCRdb's table, derived via immunoSEQ multiplex PCR, lists solely in-frame clones and lacks some. Of tens of thousands of clones in the sample, 88% were seen once. The sequences come from peripheral blood, collected before pregnancy. The source of these receptors is a female donor with multiple sclerosis, enrolled in a pregnancy study.

V and J are TRBV2 and TRBJ1-2; D might be TRBD1 (5 bases). Trimming cost V 1 base and J 8 bases, with 14 bases left between them. The CDR3 runs to 14 residues. In germline, CDR1 is SNHLY, CDR2 FYNNEI. The CDR3 DNA reads as TGTGCCAGCAGTGAAGAAGGGTCAGGGCCCGGCTACACCTTC. Translating it yields CASSEEGSGPGYTF.

The table lists this clone with a count of one. The chain couples TRBV29-1 to TRBJ2-7; D perhaps matches TRBD1 (5 bases). With 4 bases removed from V and 1 base from J, the gap between germline ends came to 8 bases. The CDR3 runs to 12 residues. The germline V gene has CDR1 SQVTM and CDR2 ANQGSEA. The CDR3 reads CSVGRQSYEQYF. In DNA, the CDR3 is TGCAGCGTTGGCAGACAGTCCTACGAGCAGTACTTC.

The chain has TRBV30 and TRBJ2-5; perhaps TRBD2 as D (6 bases). CDR3 length equals 13 residues. Trimming stripped 2 bases from V and 5 bases from J, with 12 bases between. Germline V gene lookup returns CDR1 GTSNPN and CDR2 SVGIG (reference sequence). The CDR3 loop reads CAWSRGLPETQYF. The CDR3 DNA reads as TGTGCCTGGAGTCGGGGACTTCCCGAGACCCAGTACTTC.

About this clone: Other DNA sequences in the sample encode the same CDR3. V usage is TRBV29-1 and J usage is TRBJ1-1; TRBD1 matches at 8 bases. There are 13 residues in the CDR3. CDR1 and CDR2 (germline): SQVTM, ANQGSEA. V dropped 3 bases and J dropped 1; count of bases not matched to a gene: 1. Here the CDR3 DNA reads TGCAGCGTTGACAGGGGGCAGAACACTGAAGCTTTCTTT. This encodes CSVDRGQNTEAFF. Full variable domain (outside the CDR3, taken from reference TRBV29-1 and TRBJ1-1): SAVISQKPSRDICQRGTSLTIQCQVDSQVTMMFWYRQQPGQSLTLIATANQGSEATYESGFVIDKFPISRPNLTFSTLTVSNMSPEDSSIYLCSVDRGQNTEAFFGQGTRLTVV.

The rearrangement uses TRBV5-5 and TRBJ1-2, with TRBD1 identical over 7 bases. This CDR3 comprises 15 residues. Germline trimming cut 4 bases from V and 0 bases from J; bases unmatched to any gene: 6. In germline, CDR1 is SGHKS, CDR2 YYEKEE (reference sequence). Written as DNA, the CDR3 is TGTGCCAGCAGCGGAACCGGGACAGCTAACTATGGCTACACCTTC. The encoded protein is CASSGTGTANYGYTF.

This rearrangement joins TRBV5-1 to TRBJ2-2, with unresolved D. Germline loops: CDR1 SGHRS, CDR2 YFSETQ. The V end was cut by 4 bases, the J end by 5 bases, with 18 bases between. This CDR3 is 16 amino acids long. This CDR3 is CASSARSSATTGELFF. CDR3 nucleotide sequence: TGCGCCAGCAGCGCCCGAAGTAGTGCCACTACCGGGGAGCTGTTTTTT.

This clone was seen a few times. This rearrangement joins TRBV19 to TRBJ1-5, with D unresolved. V was shortened by 3 bases and J by 3 bases, with 9 bases between the two germline ends. The CDR3 has 14 amino acids. Germline CDR1 LNHDA, CDR2 SQIVND (reference sequence). CDR3 in amino acids: CASSIGQPNQPQHF. The CDR3 nucleotides read TGTGCCAGTAGTATTGGGCAGCCCAATCAGCCCCAGCATTTT.

The rearrangement uses TRBV6-1 and TRBJ1-1; 7 bases fit TRBD1. The trim removed 4 bases at V and 2 bases at J, leaving 10 bases unmatched. Germline lookup yields CDR1 MNHNS and CDR2 SASEGT. The CDR3 has 16 residues. The CDR3 DNA is TGTGCCAGCAGTGGACTGACCGGGACAGAAAACACTGAAGCTTTCTTT. Its protein is CASSGLTGTENTEAFF.

The chain carries TRBV5-1 and TRBJ1-3, with a tentative D call TRBD1 (6 bases). The CDR3 is 14 residues long. Trimming cost V 0 bases and J 12 bases, with 16 bases left between them. Looked up from germline, CDR1 is SGHRS and CDR2 is YFSETQ. The CDR3 region has the DNA TGCGCCAGCAGCTTGGGCCAGGGGAGATTTCACATATATTTT. Its translation is CASSLGQGRFHIYF.

The chain couples TRBV6-1 to TRBJ2-3; D might be TRBD1 (6 bases). Germline assignment: CDR1 MNHNS and CDR2 SASEGT. This CDR3 comprises 15 residues. With 0 bases removed from V and 2 bases from J, the gap between germline ends came to 9 bases. The CDR3 here is CASSEAQGYTDTQYF. CDR3 in DNA: TGTGCCAGCAGTGAAGCCCAGGGGTACACAGATACGCAGTATTTT.

The CDR3 coding sequence is TGTGCCAGCAGTGTAAGGCACAGACCAGATACGCAGTATTTT. This gives the protein CASSVRHRPDTQYF. This chain connects TRBV6-1 to TRBJ2-3; D gene unclear. The CDR3 has 14 amino acids. Trimming took off 4 bases at V and 4 bases at J, with 12 bases between the two ends. Germline CDR1 MNHNS, CDR2 SASEGT.

The rearrangement joins TRBV6-1 to TRBJ1-4, with D perhaps TRBD1 (5 bases). Trimming left V 4 bases short and J 8 bases short, with 17 bases between. CDR3 length equals 15 residues. The germline V gene has CDR1 MNHNS and CDR2 SASEGT. This chain's CDR3 is CASSGSLQGWEKLFF. The CDR3 nucleotides read TGTGCCAGCAGTGGAAGTCTTCAGGGATGGGAAAAACTGTTTTTT.

The rearrangement links TRBV11-2 to TRBJ2-1; D is undetermined. V lost 6 bases to trimming and J lost 9 bases, with 12 bases between them. CDR3 length: 12 amino acids. CDR1 and CDR2 from the germline V gene are SGHAT and FQNNGV. CDR3 residues: CASRTTRLEQFF. The CDR3 DNA is TGTGCCAGCAGGACCACCAGGCTTGAGCAGTTCTTC.

V gene TRBV5-4 combines with J gene TRBJ2-5, with 7 nucleotides matching TRBD1. The germline V gene has CDR1 SGHNT and CDR2 YYREEE (reference sequence). The J segment lost 1 base and the V segment lost 3 bases, leaving 3 bases of the junction unmatched. The CDR3 runs 14 residues. The CDR3 coding sequence is TGTGCCAGCAGCTCCGGGACAGCCCAAGAGACCCAGTACTTC. Amino acids: CASSSGTAQETQYF.

The J gene is TRBJ2-1, the V gene TRBV7-9; 7 positions match TRBD2. Trimming removed 3 bases from V and 2 bases from J; junction bases left unmatched: 4. This CDR3 has 15 amino acids. Germline V gene lookup returns CDR1 SEHNR and CDR2 FQNEAQ (reference sequence). CDR3 region: CASSFSGLAYNEQFF. The CDR3 DNA follows: TGTGCCAGCAGCTTCTCCGGACTAGCCTACAATGAGCAGTTCTTC. Supplemented by reference TRBV7-9 and TRBJ2-1, the full variable domain reads DTGVSQNPRHKITKRGQNVTFRCDPISEHNRLYWYRQTLGQGPEFLTYFQNEAQLEKSRLLSDRFSAERPKGSFSTLEIQRTEQGDSAMYLCASSFSGLAYNEQFFGPGTRLTVL.

This clone came up a few times. The chain employs TRBV14 and TRBJ1-1; unclear D gene. The CDR3 length is 15 residues. Germline V CDR1 and CDR2: SGHDN, FVKESK. V lost 0 bases, J lost 1 base, and 9 bases lay in between. The CDR3 here is CASSQDLSGNTEAFF. The CDR3 DNA reads as TGTGCCAGCAGCCAAGATCTTTCGGGGAACACTGAAGCTTTCTTT.

This clone was picked up one time. The rearrangement links TRBV19 to TRBJ1-3, with D unresolved. With 5 bases removed from V and 4 bases from J, the gap between germline ends came to 18 bases. The CDR3 is 16 amino acids. Germline assignment: CDR1 LNHDA and CDR2 SQIVND (reference sequence). The CDR3 sequence: CASSPSGRLGGNTIYF. The CDR3 DNA is TGTGCCAGTAGTCCCTCCGGGAGATTAGGGGGAAACACCATATATTTT.

The chain carries TRBV7-9 and TRBJ2-7; 7 nucleotides match TRBD1. The CDR3 sequence is 16 residues long. Trimming removed 5 bases from V and 2 bases from J; junction bases left unmatched: 12. Germline CDR1 is SEHNR and CDR2 is FQNEAQ (reference sequence). The CDR3 nucleotides are TGTGCCAGCAGCGGATCCGGGACAGCCGTGACCTACGAGCAGTACTTC. Its protein is CASSGSGTAVTYEQYF.

The V call is TRBV4-3, the J call TRBJ2-1; D unclear. Trimming took 0 bases from V and 0 from J, leaving 9 bases between them. This CDR3 comprises 16 residues. Germline CDR1 is LGHNA and CDR2 is YSLEER. Written as DNA, the CDR3 is TGCGCCAGCAGCCAAGATGGCCCCGCCTCCTACAATGAGCAGTTCTTC. Translated, it gives CASSQDGPASYNEQFF.

J is TRBJ1-2 and V is TRBV4-2; a weak D match, TRBD1 (6 bases). CDR3 length: 16 residues. V dropped 1 base and J dropped 8 bases, with 20 bases sitting between them. From germline, CDR1 is LGHNA and CDR2 YNFKEQ. The CDR3 sequence: CASSQGFPRGFRGYTF. Written as DNA, the CDR3 is TGTGCCAGCAGCCAAGGTTTCCCCAGGGGTTTTCGGGGCTACACCTTC.

The chain is built from TRBV5-1 and TRBJ2-1, with 8 bases identical to TRBD1. Trimming removed 3 bases from V and 2 bases from J; junction bases left unmatched: 7. This CDR3 contains 16 residues. Per germline, CDR1 SGHRS and CDR2 YFSETQ. The CDR3 region is CASSWQGAETYNEQFF. DNA of the CDR3: TGCGCCAGCAGCTGGCAGGGGGCTGAGACCTACAATGAGCAGTTCTTC.

The chain joins TRBV2 to TRBJ1-1, with D possibly matching TRBD1 (6 bases). The V gene's germline CDR1 is SNHLY and CDR2 FYNNEI. The CDR3 has 14 residues. Trimming took 4 bases from V and 6 from J, leaving 15 bases between them. CDR3: CASSVAGVGAEAFF. The CDR3 coding sequence is TGTGCCAGCAGTGTAGCAGGGGTAGGGGCTGAAGCTTTCTTT.

The chain is built from TRBV30 and TRBJ2-7; weak D call: TRBD2 (5 bases). The germline CDR1 and CDR2 sequences are GTSNPN and SVGIG (reference sequence). Between the trimmed V and J ends, which lost 1 base and 3 bases, there was a span of 10 bases. The CDR3 has 13 residues. The CDR3 DNA reads TGTGCCTGGAGTGGAGCGGTCCTCTACGAGCAGTACTTC. Its protein product is CAWSGAVLYEQYF.

J is TRBJ1-5 and V is TRBV6-5; D remains ambiguous. Germline V CDR1 and CDR2: MNHEY, SVGAGI. The V end was cut by 6 bases, the J end by 5 bases, with 14 bases between. The CDR3 extends over 14 amino acids. The CDR3 sequence: CASSVGGSDQPQHF. The CDR3 bases are TGTGCCAGCAGCGTAGGCGGCAGCGATCAGCCCCAGCATTTT.

The rearrangement joins TRBV18 to TRBJ2-1; tentatively, D is TRBD1 (7 bases). Trimming cost V 8 bases and J 7 bases, with 18 bases left between them. Germline V gives CDR1 KGHSH, CDR2 LQKENI. The CDR3 runs 14 residues. The CDR3 spells CASQGDSNRNEQFF. The CDR3 DNA follows: TGTGCCAGCCAGGGGGACTCCAACCGGAATGAGCAGTTCTTC.

This clone was seen a single time. CDR3 in amino acids: CASSLSQGAETQYF. DNA of the CDR3: TGTGCCAGCAGCCTTTCACAGGGGGCAGAGACCCAGTACTTC. The chain couples TRBV11-2 to TRBJ2-5, with 9 bases matching TRBD1. Unmatched junction bases numbered 5, after V lost 5 bases and J lost 4 bases. The CDR3 consists of 14 residues. CDR1 is SGHAT and CDR2 is FQNNGV in the germline V gene.

V and J are TRBV19 and TRBJ1-1; TRBD1 aligns across 8 bases. V shed 3 bases and J 0 bases; nucleotides not matched to a gene: 6. The CDR3 is 16 amino acids. Germline CDR1 and CDR2: LNHDA and SQIVND (reference sequence). The CDR3 DNA reads as TGTGCCAGTAGTATCCAGGGGGCTAAGATGAACACTGAAGCTTTCTTT. It translates to CASSIQGAKMNTEAFF. Variable domain in full (rest from reference TRBV19 and TRBJ1-1): DGGITQSPKYLFRKEGQNVTLSCEQNLNHDAMYWYRQDPGQGLRLIYYSQIVNDFQKGDIAEGYSVSREKKESFPLTVTSAQKNPTAFYLCASSIQGAKMNTEAFFGQGTRLTVV.

The chain recombines TRBV5-6 with TRBJ1-1, with 10 bases fitting TRBD1. The CDR3 loop spans 14 amino acids. Trimming at V came to 5 bases and at J to 5 bases, leaving 6 bases not matched to a gene. Per the germline V gene, CDR1 is SGHDT and CDR2 is YYEEEE. CDR3 nucleotides: TGTGCCAGCAGTGGGACAGGGGAATCGACTGAAGCTTTCTTT. This gives the protein CASSGTGESTEAFF.

The rearrangement joins TRBV7-2 to TRBJ2-5, with 8 bases that match TRBD2. After removal of 2 bases from V and 4 bases from J, the junction contained 3 bases not matched to a gene. Germline V gene sequence: CDR1 SGHTA, CDR2 FQGNSA. This CDR3 spans 14 amino acids. Here the CDR3 reads CASSLRLARETQYF. The CDR3 nucleotides are TGTGCCAGCAGCTTAAGACTAGCGAGAGAGACCCAGTACTTC.